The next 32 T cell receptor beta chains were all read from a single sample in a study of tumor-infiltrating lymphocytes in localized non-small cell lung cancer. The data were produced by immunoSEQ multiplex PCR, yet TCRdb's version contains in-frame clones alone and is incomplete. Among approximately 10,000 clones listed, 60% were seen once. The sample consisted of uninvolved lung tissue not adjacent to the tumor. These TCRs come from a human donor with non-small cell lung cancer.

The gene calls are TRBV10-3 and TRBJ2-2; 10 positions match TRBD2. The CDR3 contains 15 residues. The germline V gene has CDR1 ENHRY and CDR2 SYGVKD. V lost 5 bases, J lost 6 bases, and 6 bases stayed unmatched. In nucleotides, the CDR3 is TGTGCCATCAGTTCACTAGCGGGGTTGGCCGGGGAGCTGTTTTTT. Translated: CAISSLAGLAGELFF.

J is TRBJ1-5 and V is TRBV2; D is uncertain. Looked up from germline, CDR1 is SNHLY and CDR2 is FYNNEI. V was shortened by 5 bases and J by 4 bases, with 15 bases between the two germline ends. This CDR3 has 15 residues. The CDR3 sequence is CASSLGRAANQPQHF. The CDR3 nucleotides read TGTGCCAGCAGTTTGGGTCGGGCAGCTAATCAGCCCCAGCATTTT.

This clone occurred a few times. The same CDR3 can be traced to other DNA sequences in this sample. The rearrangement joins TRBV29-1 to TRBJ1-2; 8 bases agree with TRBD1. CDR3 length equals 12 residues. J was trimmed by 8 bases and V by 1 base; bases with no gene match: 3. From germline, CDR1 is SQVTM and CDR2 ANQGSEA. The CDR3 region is CSVEAGGGGYTF. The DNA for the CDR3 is TGCAGCGTTGAAGCAGGGGGCGGCGGCTACACCTTC.

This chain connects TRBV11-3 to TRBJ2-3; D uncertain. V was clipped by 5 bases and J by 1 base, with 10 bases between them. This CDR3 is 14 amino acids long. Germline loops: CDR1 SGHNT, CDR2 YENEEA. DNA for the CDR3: TGTGCCAGCAGCATAGCAAGGGGCACAGATACGCAGTATTTT. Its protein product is CASSIARGTDTQYF.

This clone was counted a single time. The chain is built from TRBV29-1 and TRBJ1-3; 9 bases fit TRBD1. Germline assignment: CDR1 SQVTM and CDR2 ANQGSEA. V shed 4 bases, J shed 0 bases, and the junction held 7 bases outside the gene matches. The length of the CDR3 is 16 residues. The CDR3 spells CSVAQQGAPSGNTIYF. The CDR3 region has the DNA TGCAGCGTTGCGCAACAGGGGGCTCCCTCTGGAAACACCATATATTTT.

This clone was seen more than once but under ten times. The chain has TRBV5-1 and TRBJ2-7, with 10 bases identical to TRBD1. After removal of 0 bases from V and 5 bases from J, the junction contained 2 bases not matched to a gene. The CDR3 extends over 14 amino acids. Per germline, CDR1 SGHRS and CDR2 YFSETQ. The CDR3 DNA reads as TGCGCCAGCAGCTTGGGGACAGGGGGGGACGAGCAGTACTTC. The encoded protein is CASSLGTGGDEQYF.

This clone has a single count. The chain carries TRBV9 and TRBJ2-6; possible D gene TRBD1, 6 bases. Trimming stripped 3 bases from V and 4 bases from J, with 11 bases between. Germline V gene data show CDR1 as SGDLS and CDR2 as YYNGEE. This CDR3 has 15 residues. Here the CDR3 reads CASSATGAGANVLTF. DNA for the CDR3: TGTGCCAGCAGCGCGACAGGTGCCGGGGCCAACGTCCTGACTTTC.

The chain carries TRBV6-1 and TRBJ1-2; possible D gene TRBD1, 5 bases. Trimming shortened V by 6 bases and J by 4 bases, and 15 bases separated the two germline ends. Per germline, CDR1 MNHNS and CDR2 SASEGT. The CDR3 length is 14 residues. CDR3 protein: CASSETGSVYGYTF. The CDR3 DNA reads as TGTGCCAGCAGCGAAACAGGCAGCGTCTATGGCTACACCTTC.

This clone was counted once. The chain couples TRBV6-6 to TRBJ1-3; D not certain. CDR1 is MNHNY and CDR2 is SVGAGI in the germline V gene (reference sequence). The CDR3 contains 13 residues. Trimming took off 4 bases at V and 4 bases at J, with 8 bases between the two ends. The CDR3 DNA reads TGTGCCAGCAGTTCCCCCGGCGGAAACACCATATATTTT. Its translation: CASSSPGGNTIYF.

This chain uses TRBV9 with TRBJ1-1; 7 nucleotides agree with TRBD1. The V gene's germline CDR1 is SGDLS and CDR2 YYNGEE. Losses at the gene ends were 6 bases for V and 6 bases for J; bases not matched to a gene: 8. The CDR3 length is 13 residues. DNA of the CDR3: TGTGCCAGCACTGGAGGGGGCGAGGCTGAAGCTTTCTTT. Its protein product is CASTGGGEAEAFF.

In DNA, the CDR3 is TGTGCCAGCAGCGACGGGGGCCTGAACACTGAAGCTTTCTTT. It codes for CASSDGGLNTEAFF. The chain uses TRBV9 and TRBJ1-1; D perhaps matches TRBD1 (6 bases). The CDR3 covers 14 residues. Germline V gene sequence: CDR1 SGDLS, CDR2 YYNGEE. V dropped 3 bases and J dropped 0 bases, with 9 bases sitting between them.

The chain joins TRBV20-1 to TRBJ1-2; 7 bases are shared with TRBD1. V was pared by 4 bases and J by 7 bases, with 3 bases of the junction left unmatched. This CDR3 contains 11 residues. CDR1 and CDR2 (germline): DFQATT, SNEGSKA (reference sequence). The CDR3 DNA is TGCAGTGCTAACCGGGACAGTGGCTACACCTTC. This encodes CSANRDSGYTF.

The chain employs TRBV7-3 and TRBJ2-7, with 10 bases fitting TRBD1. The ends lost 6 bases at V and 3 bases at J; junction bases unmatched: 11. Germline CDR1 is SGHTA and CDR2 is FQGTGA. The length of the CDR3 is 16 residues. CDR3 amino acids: CASRPGRTGGLYEQYF. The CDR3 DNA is TGTGCCAGCAGGCCCGGTCGGACAGGGGGACTCTACGAGCAGTACTTC.

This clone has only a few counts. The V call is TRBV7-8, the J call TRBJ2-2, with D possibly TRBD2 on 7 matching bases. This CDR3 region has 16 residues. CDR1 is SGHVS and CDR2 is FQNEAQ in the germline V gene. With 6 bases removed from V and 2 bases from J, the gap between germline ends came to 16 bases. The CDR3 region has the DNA TGTGCCAGCAGGAGGGGGGGACAAATTAACACCGGGGAGCTGTTTTTT. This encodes CASRRGGQINTGELFF.

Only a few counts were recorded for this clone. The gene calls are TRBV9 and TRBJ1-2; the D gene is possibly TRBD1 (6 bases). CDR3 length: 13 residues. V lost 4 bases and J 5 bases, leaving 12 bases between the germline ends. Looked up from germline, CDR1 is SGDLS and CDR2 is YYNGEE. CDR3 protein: CASSPGDIYGYTF. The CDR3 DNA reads TGTGCCAGCAGCCCTGGGGACATTTATGGCTACACCTTC.

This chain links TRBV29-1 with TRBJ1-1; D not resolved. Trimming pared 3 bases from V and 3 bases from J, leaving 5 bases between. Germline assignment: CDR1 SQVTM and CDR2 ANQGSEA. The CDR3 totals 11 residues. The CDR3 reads CSVDGHTEAFF. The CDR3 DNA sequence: TGCAGCGTTGATGGTCACACTGAAGCTTTCTTT.

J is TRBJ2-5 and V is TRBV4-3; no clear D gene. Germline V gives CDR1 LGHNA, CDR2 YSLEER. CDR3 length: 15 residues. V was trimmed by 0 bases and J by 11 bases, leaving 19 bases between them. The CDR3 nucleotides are TGCGCCAGCAGCCAAGAAGCCACCCGATTATCGTCGCAGTACTTC. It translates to CASSQEATRLSSQYF.

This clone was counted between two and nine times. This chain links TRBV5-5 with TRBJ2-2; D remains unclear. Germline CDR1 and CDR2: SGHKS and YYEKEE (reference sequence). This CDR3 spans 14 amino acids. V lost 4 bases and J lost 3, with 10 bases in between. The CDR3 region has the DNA TGTGCCAGCAGCATGACAACGGACACCGGGGAGCTGTTTTTT. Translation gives CASSMTTDTGELFF.

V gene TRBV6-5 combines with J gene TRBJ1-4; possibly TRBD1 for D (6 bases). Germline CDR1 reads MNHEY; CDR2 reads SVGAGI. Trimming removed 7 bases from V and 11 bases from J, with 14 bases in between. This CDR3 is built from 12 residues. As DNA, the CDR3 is TGTGCCAGCACCACCCCGGGGGCGAAACTGTTTTTT. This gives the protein CASTTPGAKLFF.

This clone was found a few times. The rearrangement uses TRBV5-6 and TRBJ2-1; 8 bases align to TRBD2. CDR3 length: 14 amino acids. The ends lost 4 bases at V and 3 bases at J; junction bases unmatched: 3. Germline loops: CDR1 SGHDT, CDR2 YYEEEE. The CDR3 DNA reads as TGTGCCAGCAGCGGGACTAGAAACTACAATGAGCAGTTCTTC. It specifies CASSGTRNYNEQFF.

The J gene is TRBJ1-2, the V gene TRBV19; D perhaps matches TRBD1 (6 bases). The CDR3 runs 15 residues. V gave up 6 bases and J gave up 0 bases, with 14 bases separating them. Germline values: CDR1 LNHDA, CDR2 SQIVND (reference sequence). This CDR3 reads CASSRRDKANYGYTF. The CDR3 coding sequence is TGTGCCAGTAGCCGCCGGGACAAAGCTAACTATGGCTACACCTTC. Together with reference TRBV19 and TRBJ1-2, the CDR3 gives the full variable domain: DGGITQSPKYLFRKEGQNVTLSCEQNLNHDAMYWYRQDPGQGLRLIYYSQIVNDFQKGDIAEGYSVSREKKESFPLTVTSAQKNPTAFYLCASSRRDKANYGYTFGSGTRLTVV.

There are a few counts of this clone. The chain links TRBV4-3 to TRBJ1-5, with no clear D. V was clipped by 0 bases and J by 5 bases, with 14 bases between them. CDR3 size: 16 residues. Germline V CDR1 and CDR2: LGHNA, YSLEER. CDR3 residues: CASSQEWRQTHQPQHF. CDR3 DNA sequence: TGCGCCAGCAGCCAAGAATGGAGGCAGACTCATCAGCCCCAGCATTTT.

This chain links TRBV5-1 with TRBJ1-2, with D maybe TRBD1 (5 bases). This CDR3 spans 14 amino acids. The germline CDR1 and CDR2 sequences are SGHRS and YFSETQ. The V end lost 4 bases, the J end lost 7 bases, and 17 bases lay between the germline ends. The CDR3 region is CASSQPDSLGGYTF. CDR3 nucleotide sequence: TGCGCCAGCAGCCAACCCGACAGTTTGGGTGGCTACACCTTC.

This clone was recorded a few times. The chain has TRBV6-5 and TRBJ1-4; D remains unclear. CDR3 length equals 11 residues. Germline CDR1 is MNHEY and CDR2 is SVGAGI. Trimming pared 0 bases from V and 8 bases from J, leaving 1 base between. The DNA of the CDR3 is TGTGCCAGCAGTTACTCCGAAAAACTGTTTTTT. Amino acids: CASSYSEKLFF.

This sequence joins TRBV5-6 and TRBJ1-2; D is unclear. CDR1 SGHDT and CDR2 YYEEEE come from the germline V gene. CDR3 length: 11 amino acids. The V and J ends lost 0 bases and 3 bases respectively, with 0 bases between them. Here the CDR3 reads CASSLDYGYTF. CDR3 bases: TGTGCCAGCAGCTTGGACTATGGCTACACCTTC.

CDR3 residues: CASSPGPGELFF. The CDR3 nucleotides read TGCGCCAGCAGCCCCGGCCCCGGGGAGCTGTTTTTT. This rearrangement joins TRBV4-3 to TRBJ2-2; D gene uncertain. CDR3 length: 12 amino acids. The germline CDR1 and CDR2 sequences are LGHNA and YSLEER. Trimming shortened V by 4 bases and J by 6 bases, and 6 bases separated the two germline ends.

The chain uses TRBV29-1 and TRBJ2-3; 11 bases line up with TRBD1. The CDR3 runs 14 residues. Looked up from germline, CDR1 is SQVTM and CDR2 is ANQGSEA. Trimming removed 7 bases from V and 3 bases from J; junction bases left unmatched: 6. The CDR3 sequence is CSGTGTGGTDTQYF. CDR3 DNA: TGCAGCGGGACCGGGACAGGGGGGACAGATACGCAGTATTTT.

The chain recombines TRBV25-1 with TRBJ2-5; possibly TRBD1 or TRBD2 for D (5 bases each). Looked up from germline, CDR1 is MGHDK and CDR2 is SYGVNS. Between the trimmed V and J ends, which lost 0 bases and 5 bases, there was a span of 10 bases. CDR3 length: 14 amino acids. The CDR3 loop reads CASSEYRGGETQYF. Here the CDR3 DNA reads TGTGCCAGCAGTGAATATAGGGGCGGGGAGACCCAGTACTTC.

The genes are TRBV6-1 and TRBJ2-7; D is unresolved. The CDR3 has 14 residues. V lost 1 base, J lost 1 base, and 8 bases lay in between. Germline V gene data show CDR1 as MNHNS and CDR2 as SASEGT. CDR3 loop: CASSEEPRSYEQYF. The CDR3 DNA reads TGTGCCAGCAGTGAAGAACCGCGATCCTACGAGCAGTACTTC.

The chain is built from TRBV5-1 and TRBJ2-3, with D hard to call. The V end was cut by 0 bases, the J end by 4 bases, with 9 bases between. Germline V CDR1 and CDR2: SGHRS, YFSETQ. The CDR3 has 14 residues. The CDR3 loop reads CASSLAFGSDTQYF. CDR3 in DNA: TGCGCCAGCAGCTTGGCCTTCGGGTCAGATACGCAGTATTTT.

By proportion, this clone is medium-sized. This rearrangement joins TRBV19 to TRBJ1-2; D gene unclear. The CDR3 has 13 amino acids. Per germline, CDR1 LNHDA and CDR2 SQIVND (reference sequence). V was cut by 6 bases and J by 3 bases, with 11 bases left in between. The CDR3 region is CASRPGVYYGYTF. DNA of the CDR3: TGTGCCAGTAGGCCCGGGGTATACTATGGCTACACCTTC.

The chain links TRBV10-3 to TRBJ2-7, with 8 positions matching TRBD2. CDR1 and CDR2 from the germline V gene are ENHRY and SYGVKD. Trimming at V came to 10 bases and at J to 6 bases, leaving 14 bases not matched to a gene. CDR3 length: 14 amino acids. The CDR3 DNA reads TGTGCCACGAAGGACGGGGGGGCCATATCCGAGCAGTACTTC. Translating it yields CATKDGGAISEQYF.